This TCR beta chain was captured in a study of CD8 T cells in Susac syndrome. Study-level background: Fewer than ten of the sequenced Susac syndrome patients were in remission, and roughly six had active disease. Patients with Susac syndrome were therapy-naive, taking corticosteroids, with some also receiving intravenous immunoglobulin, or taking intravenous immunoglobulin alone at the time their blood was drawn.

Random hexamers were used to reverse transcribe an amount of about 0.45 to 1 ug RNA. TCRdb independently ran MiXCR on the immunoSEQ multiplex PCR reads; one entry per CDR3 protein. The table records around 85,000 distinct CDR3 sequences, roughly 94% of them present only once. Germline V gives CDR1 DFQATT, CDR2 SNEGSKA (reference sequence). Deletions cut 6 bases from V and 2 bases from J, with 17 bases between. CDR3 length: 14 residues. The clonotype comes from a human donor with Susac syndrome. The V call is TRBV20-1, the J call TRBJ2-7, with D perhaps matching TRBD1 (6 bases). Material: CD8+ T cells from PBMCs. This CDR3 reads CSAQPPGAAYEQYF. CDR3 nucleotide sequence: TGCAGTGCCCAGCCGCCAGGGGCCGCCTACGAGCAGTACTTC.